This section outlines one T cell receptor beta chain sequence together with its context. Its antigen is currently unknown. This sample was included in a study of early T cells in non-severe SARS-CoV-2 infection. The CDR3 covers 15 residues. Trimming took off 2 bases at V and 2 bases at J, with 12 bases between the two ends. Germline values: CDR1 SGHRS, CDR2 YFSETQ. Study outcomes and limitations: Private and CD4 specificities were missed by VDJdb matching, which favored anti-spike CD8 responses.

TCRdb ran MiXCR on the 5' RACE reads and lists one entry per CDR3 protein. Here the sample spans approximately 83,000 distinct CDR3 sequences, over 12% being singletons. The chain combines TRBV5-1 with TRBJ2-3; D remains unclear. The source of this sequence is an adult who was a healthcare worker with PCR-confirmed SARS-CoV-2 infection or an uninfected control (not recorded which). The sequenced sample consisted of whole blood. The CDR3 coding sequence is TGCGCCAGCAGCTTAGACTCAAGCTCCACAGATACGCAGTATTTT. Translated, it gives CASSLDSSSTDTQYF.